The 8 T cell receptor beta chains given below trace back to one sample, sequenced in a study of blood T cell repertoires in COVID-19. The protocol was immunoSEQ multiplex PCR, while the TCRdb copy is restricted to in-frame clones and leaves out a portion. The sample has some 250,000 clones, 81% seen once; the top ten hold over 2.5%. Sequenced sample: peripheral blood. The receptors here all came from a woman aged 55-69 years with active or convalescent COVID-19.

The rearrangement joins TRBV11-2 to TRBJ1-6, with D possibly being TRBD1 (5 bases). Trimming shortened V by 0 bases and J by 9 bases, and 18 bases separated the two germline ends. Germline V lookup: CDR1 SGHAT, CDR2 FQNNGV. The CDR3 has 17 amino acids. CDR3 nucleotides: TGTGCCAGCAGCTTAGATGAGGTGATAGGGACTGGTTCACCCCTCCACTTT. This gives the protein CASSLDEVIGTGSPLHF.

The chain couples TRBV7-9 to TRBJ2-6, with D uncertain. Trimming removed 1 base from V and 4 bases from J, with 11 bases in between. The length of the CDR3 is 16 residues. Germline V gene lookup returns CDR1 SEHNR and CDR2 FQNEAQ (reference sequence). The CDR3 is CASSLVRISGANVLTF. CDR3 DNA: TGTGCCAGCAGCTTAGTCAGGATATCCGGGGCCAACGTCCTGACTTTC.

The chain links TRBV6-5 to TRBJ1-5; 8 bases are shared with TRBD1. This CDR3 comprises 12 residues. CDR1 is MNHEY, CDR2 SVGAGI, per germline. The J segment lost 10 bases and the V segment lost 10 bases, leaving 9 bases of the junction unmatched. The CDR3 bases are TGTGCCACGGGGACAGGCTCTGGACCCCAGCATTTT. Encoded protein: CATGTGSGPQHF.

The J gene is TRBJ1-5, the V gene TRBV3-1 (or the pseudogene TRBV3-2), with D maybe TRBD1 (5 bases). The CDR3 spans 14 residues. V dropped 8 bases and J dropped 1 base, with 12 bases sitting between them. Looked up from germline, CDR1 is LGHDT and CDR2 is YNNKEL (reference sequence). CDR3 coding DNA: TGTGCCAGCTCATCCCCAGGGAGCAATCAGCCCCAGCATTTT. Its translation is CASSSPGSNQPQHF.

This clone is a singleton in its sample. The rearrangement links TRBV12-5 to TRBJ1-1; 9 positions match TRBD1. This CDR3 contains 15 residues. V was pared by 0 bases and J by 4 bases, with 3 bases of the junction left unmatched. From germline, CDR1 is LGHNT and CDR2 FRNRAP. CDR3 in amino acids: CASGLVTGGSTEAFF. Here the CDR3 DNA reads TGTGCTAGTGGTTTGGTGACAGGGGGGAGCACTGAAGCTTTCTTT.

V gene TRBV25-1 combines with J gene TRBJ2-5, with 10 positions matching TRBD1. With 5 bases clipped from V and 5 bases from J, the junction kept 11 bases outside the gene matches. This CDR3 contains 16 residues. Germline CDR1 reads MGHDK; CDR2 reads SYGVNS. For the CDR3, the DNA is TGTGCCAGCAGTCAGAGCCCGGGACAGGGGTCGGAGACCCAGTACTTC. Encoded protein: CASSQSPGQGSETQYF.

V is TRBV4-1 and J is TRBJ2-2; 10 bases match TRBD2. Germline assignment: CDR1 MGHRA and CDR2 YSYEKL. CDR3 size: 17 residues. V shed 1 base and J 5 bases; nucleotides not matched to a gene: 7. In DNA form, the CDR3 reads TGCGCCAGCAGCCAAGTCCAACTAGCGGGGCTGACCGGGGAGCTGTTTTTT. Translated, it gives CASSQVQLAGLTGELFF.

The chain employs TRBV5-6 and TRBJ2-3, with D possibly matching TRBD1 (6 bases). CDR3 length equals 16 residues. The V end was cut by 3 bases, the J end by 4 bases, with 18 bases between. The germline V gene has CDR1 SGHDT and CDR2 YYEEEE. The CDR3 DNA sequence: TGTGCCAGCAGCTGGGGGCCCTTGGGGTGGGCAGATACGCAGTATTTT. Translating gives CASSWGPLGWADTQYF.